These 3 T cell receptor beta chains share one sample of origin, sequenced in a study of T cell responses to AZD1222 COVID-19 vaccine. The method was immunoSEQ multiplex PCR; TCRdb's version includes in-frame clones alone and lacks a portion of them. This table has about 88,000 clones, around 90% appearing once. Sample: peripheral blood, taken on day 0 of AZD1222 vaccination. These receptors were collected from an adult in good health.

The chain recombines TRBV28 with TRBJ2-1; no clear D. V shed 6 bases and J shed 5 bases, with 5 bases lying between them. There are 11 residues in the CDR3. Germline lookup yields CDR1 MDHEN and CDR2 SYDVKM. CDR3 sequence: CASSRNNEQFF. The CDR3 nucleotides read TGTGCCAGCAGCAGAAACAATGAGCAGTTCTTC.

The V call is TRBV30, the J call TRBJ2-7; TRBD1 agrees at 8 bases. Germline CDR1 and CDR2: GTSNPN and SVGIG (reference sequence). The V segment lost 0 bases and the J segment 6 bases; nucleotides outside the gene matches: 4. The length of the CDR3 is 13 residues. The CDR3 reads CAWSVSGGSEQYF. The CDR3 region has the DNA TGTGCCTGGAGTGTCTCAGGGGGCAGCGAGCAGTACTTC.

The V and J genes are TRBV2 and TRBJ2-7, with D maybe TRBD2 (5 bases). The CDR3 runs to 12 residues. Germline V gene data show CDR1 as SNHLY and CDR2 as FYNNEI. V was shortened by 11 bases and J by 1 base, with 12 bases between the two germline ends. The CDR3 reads CAGAEGSYEQYF. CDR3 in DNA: TGTGCCGGAGCCGAGGGATCCTACGAGCAGTACTTC.